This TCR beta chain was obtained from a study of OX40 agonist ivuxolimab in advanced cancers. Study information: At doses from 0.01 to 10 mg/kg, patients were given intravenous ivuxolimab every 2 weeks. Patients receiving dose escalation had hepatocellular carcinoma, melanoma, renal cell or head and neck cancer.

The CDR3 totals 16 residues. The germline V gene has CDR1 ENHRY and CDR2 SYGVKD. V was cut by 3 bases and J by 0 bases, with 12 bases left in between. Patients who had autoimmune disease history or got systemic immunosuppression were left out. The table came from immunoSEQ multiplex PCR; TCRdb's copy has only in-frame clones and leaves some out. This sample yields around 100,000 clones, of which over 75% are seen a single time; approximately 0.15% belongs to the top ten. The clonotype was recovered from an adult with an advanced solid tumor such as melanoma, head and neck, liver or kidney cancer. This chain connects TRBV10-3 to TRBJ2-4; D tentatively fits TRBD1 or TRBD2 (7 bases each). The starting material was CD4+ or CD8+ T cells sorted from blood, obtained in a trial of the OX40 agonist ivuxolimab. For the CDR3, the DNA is TGTGCCATCAGTGAATTCAGGGGGGGAGCCAAAAACATTCAGTACTTC. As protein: CAISEFRGGAKNIQYF.